Listed here are 21 T cell receptor beta chains from one sample, sequenced in a study of blood T cells in healthy people across ages (dated by TCRdb to 2014 to 2015). Library creation used 5' RACE. Sequencing was performed on an Illumina HiSeq 2500. A second about 7 to 12 cycle PCR used a sample-barcoded 5' primer and a J-beta primer mix. Starting from the raw public reads, TCRdb applied fastp trimming at Q25, assembled clones with MiXCR and retained in-frame beta chains. Rows are combined by CDR3 protein, so each entry shows the most common genes and DNA. Counted in this sample were approximately 580,000 distinct CDR3 sequences; approximately 25% of them appeared once. Under 9% of the sample goes to the ten largest clones. The sample was also linked to a second study, of T cells of mothers and their children.

The sequencing input was blood. These receptors originate from a boy younger than 18 in good health.

The gene calls are TRBV5-1 and TRBJ2-1, with 10 positions matching TRBD1. CDR1 and CDR2 from the germline V gene are SGHRS and YFSETQ. This CDR3 is 14 amino acids long. V shed 5 bases, J shed 4 bases, and the junction held 3 bases outside the gene matches. The CDR3 reads CASRSGQGYNEQFF. Here the CDR3 DNA reads TGCGCCAGCAGATCGGGACAGGGGTACAATGAGCAGTTCTTC.

Ten or more counts support this clonotype. V gene TRBV3-1 combines with J gene TRBJ1-4, with TRBD1 identical over 9 bases. The V gene's germline CDR1 is LGHDT and CDR2 YNNKEL (reference sequence). The CDR3 has 14 amino acids. J was trimmed by 6 bases and V by 6 bases; bases with no gene match: 5. In nucleotides, the CDR3 is TGTGCCAGCAGTTCATGGGACAGGGATGAAAAACTGTTTTTT. Amino acid sequence: CASSSWDRDEKLFF.

The chain carries TRBV9 and TRBJ2-1; 16 bases are shared with TRBD2. From germline, CDR1 is SGDLS and CDR2 YYNGEE. J lost 0 bases, V lost 3 bases, and 3 bases had no gene match. The CDR3 is made up of 18 amino acids. CDR3 DNA: TGTGCCAGCAGCGGGGGACTAGCGGGAGGGGTCTCCTACAATGAGCAGTTCTTC. It codes for CASSGGLAGGVSYNEQFF.

This rearrangement joins TRBV25-1 to TRBJ2-7, with 9 bases lining up with TRBD1. CDR3 length: 16 amino acids. Trimming at V came to 3 bases and at J to 0 bases, leaving 6 bases not matched to a gene. Looked up from germline, CDR1 is MGHDK and CDR2 is SYGVNS. The CDR3 sequence: CASSDRTGALSYEQYF. The CDR3 nucleotides are TGTGCCAGCAGTGATAGGACAGGGGCCCTCTCCTACGAGCAGTACTTC.

The genes are TRBV29-1 and TRBJ1-3; no reliable D call. Germline V lookup: CDR1 SQVTM, CDR2 ANQGSEA. The CDR3 runs to 15 residues. Trimming cost V 2 bases and J 1 base, with 12 bases left between them. CDR3 protein: CSVESLGRSGNTIYF. The CDR3 DNA reads as TGCAGCGTTGAATCCCTGGGGAGATCTGGAAACACCATATATTTT. Variable domain in full (rest from reference TRBV29-1 and TRBJ1-3): SAVISQKPSRDICQRGTSLTIQCQVDSQVTMMFWYRQQPGQSLTLIATANQGSEATYESGFVIDKFPISRPNLTFSTLTVSNMSPEDSSIYLCSVESLGRSGNTIYFGEGSWLTVV.

The genes are TRBV2 and TRBJ2-3; D is ambiguous. The CDR3 contains 15 residues. Germline V lookup: CDR1 SNHLY, CDR2 FYNNEI. Trimming shortened V by 3 bases and J by 2 bases, and 12 bases separated the two germline ends. CDR3 sequence: CASSDNEWVTDTQYF. The CDR3 coding sequence is TGTGCCAGCAGTGATAACGAGTGGGTCACAGATACGCAGTATTTT.

This clonotype was seen a few times. The chain uses TRBV4-3 and TRBJ2-3; D may match TRBD1 or TRBD2 (5 bases each). V was pared by 0 bases and J by 5 bases, with 12 bases between. The germline gives CDR1 LGHNA, CDR2 YSLEER. This CDR3 spans 15 amino acids. CDR3 sequence reads: CASSQEIGGEDTQYF. CDR3 DNA sequence: TGCGCCAGCAGCCAAGAAATTGGGGGAGAAGATACGCAGTATTTT.

This chain joins TRBV28 and TRBJ2-7, with D perhaps matching TRBD1 (5 bases). Gene TRBJ2-1 matches the end of the DNA better, so the J call may be wrong. This CDR3 contains 14 residues. Germline lookup yields CDR1 MDHEN and CDR2 SYDVKM. The CDR3 bases are TGTGCCGGTGGGGCCCCAGGCGACCGCAATGAGCAGTTCTTC. This gives the protein CAGGAPGDRNEQFF.

The chain recombines TRBV6-2 or TRBV6-3 with TRBJ2-5; D tentatively fits TRBD1 or TRBD2 (5 bases each). Between the trimmed V and J ends, which lost 4 bases and 9 bases, there was a span of 21 bases. The CDR3 runs to 15 residues. Germline V lookup: CDR1 MNHEY, CDR2 SVGEGT. The CDR3 here is CASSSGRLLFRAQYF. CDR3 coding DNA: TGTGCCAGCAGTTCGGGACGCCTCCTTTTTCGGGCCCAGTACTTC.

This clonotype was found a few times. This chain joins TRBV4-1 and TRBJ1-1, with unresolved D. The length of the CDR3 is 15 residues. V was cut by 3 bases and J by 2 bases, with 13 bases left in between. Germline assignment: CDR1 MGHRA and CDR2 YSYEKL. The CDR3 DNA reads TGCGCCAGCAGCCAGGACCAAGACATTAACACTGAAGCTTTCTTT. This encodes CASSQDQDINTEAFF.

On this clonotype: The junction departs from germline at one end; a sequencing error may be responsible. The CDR3 sequence is CASSLATSTGTSEKLFF. In DNA, the CDR3 is TGTGCCAGCAGCTTGGCAACTTCGACAGGAACTAGTGAAAAACTGTTTTTT. The chain is built from TRBV5-5 and TRBJ1-4; possibly TRBD1 for D (6 bases). The length of the CDR3 is 17 residues. Germline V gene sequence: CDR1 SGHKS, CDR2 YYEKEE (reference sequence). The variable domain in full, completed from reference TRBV5-5 and TRBJ1-4, reads DAGVTQSPTHLIKTRGQQVTLRCSPISGHKSVSWYQQVLGQGPQFIFQYYEKEERGRGNFPDRFSARQFPNYSSELNVNALLLGDSALYLCASSLATSTGTSEKLFFGSGTQLSVL.

This clonotype was seen only a few times. The J gene is TRBJ2-5, the V gene TRBV12-3 or TRBV12-4, with D possibly TRBD2 on 7 matching bases. The closer fit of TRBJ2-7 to the DNA end suggests the J call may be wrong. The CDR3 has 14 residues. Written as DNA, the CDR3 is TGTGCCAGCAGTTTACGGGGGGCCTCCTACGAGCAGTACTTC. Amino acid sequence: CASSLRGASYEQYF.

V and J are TRBV4-3 and TRBJ1-5; no reliable D call. The germline gives CDR1 LGHNA, CDR2 YSLEER. V shed 0 bases and J shed 7 bases, with 7 bases lying between them. The CDR3 covers 13 residues. The CDR3 loop reads CASSQDTWQPQHF. CDR3 in DNA: TGCGCCAGCAGCCAAGATACGTGGCAGCCCCAGCATTTT.

The chain uses TRBV4-3 and TRBJ2-7; 9 nucleotides match TRBD1. The length of the CDR3 is 14 residues. Germline CDR1 is LGHNA and CDR2 is YSLEER. V lost 5 bases, J lost 0 bases, and 2 bases stayed unmatched. CDR3 in DNA: TGCGCCAGCAGCGTGACAGGGGGCTCCTACGAGCAGTACTTC. Encoded protein: CASSVTGGSYEQYF.

This chain uses TRBV28 with TRBJ2-3, with D tentatively TRBD1 (5 bases). CDR1 is MDHEN, CDR2 SYDVKM, per germline. V lost 3 bases and J 0 bases, leaving 10 bases between the germline ends. There are 15 residues in the CDR3. In DNA form, the CDR3 reads TGTGCCAGCAGTTTCTCTCGGACAAGCACAGATACGCAGTATTTT. It codes for CASSFSRTSTDTQYF.

This chain links TRBV15 with TRBJ2-7, with TRBD1 as a possible D gene (5 bases). Germline-derived CDR1 and CDR2 are LNHNV and YYDKDF (reference sequence). V lost 5 bases and J 3 bases, leaving 11 bases between the germline ends. The CDR3 is 13 amino acids. CDR3 loop: CATSGQGNYEQYF. The CDR3 DNA reads as TGTGCCACCAGCGGACAAGGAAACTACGAGCAGTACTTC.

The J gene is TRBJ2-4, the V gene TRBV20-1; 7 nucleotides agree with TRBD1. The V and J ends lost 1 base and 0 bases, in that order; junction bases with no gene match: 12. Germline V gene data show CDR1 as DFQATT and CDR2 as SNEGSKA (reference sequence). The CDR3 is made up of 18 amino acids. The CDR3: CSARAQGQSSLAKNIQYF. The CDR3 nucleotides are TGCAGTGCTAGAGCACAGGGACAGAGTTCTTTAGCCAAAAACATTCAGTACTTC.

This clonotype was seen many times. The CDR3 loop reads CASTLQGHEQYF. CDR3 coding DNA: TGCGCCAGCACCTTACAGGGCCACGAGCAGTACTTC. The gene calls are TRBV5-1 and TRBJ2-7, with D perhaps TRBD1 (6 bases). CDR3 size: 12 residues. Per the germline V gene, CDR1 is SGHRS and CDR2 is YFSETQ. V lost 6 bases, J lost 5 bases, and 12 bases lay in between.

This clonotype has only a few counts. At one boundary the junction diverges from the germline segment, which might be a read error. V gene TRBV2 combines with J gene TRBJ1-2; TRBD1 aligns across 7 bases. CDR3 length: 14 residues. Germline-derived CDR1 and CDR2 are SNHLY and FYNNEI. CDR3 region: CARDRTGFLGGYTF. In DNA form, the CDR3 reads TGTGCCAGGGATCGGACAGGTTTCCTCGGTGGCTATACCTTC.

This clonotype was seen more than once but under ten times. The chain has TRBV7-2 and TRBJ1-1, with unresolved D. Trimming stripped 5 bases from V and 1 base from J, with 11 bases between. Germline CDR1 SGHTA, CDR2 FQGNSA. This CDR3 has 14 residues. CDR3 bases: TGTGCCAGCAGCCCTAACCCGGGGAACACTGAAGCTTTCTTT. Protein: CASSPNPGNTEAFF.

The sample holds many counts of this clonotype. The chain recombines TRBV11-3 with TRBJ2-2; 8 bases fit TRBD1. Germline V gene data show CDR1 as SGHNT and CDR2 as YENEEA. CDR3 length: 15 residues. Germline trimming cut 4 bases from V and 0 bases from J; bases unmatched to any gene: 1. The CDR3: CASSSDRANTGELFF. The CDR3 coding sequence is TGTGCCAGCAGCTCGGACAGGGCGAACACCGGGGAGCTGTTTTTT.